One TCR beta chain is described in this entry. Its antigen is not identified. Making use of molecular barcodes, quantitative 5'-RACE generated TCR beta libraries. One entry per CDR3 protein results from TCRdb running MiXCR on the 5' RACE reads. The sample includes about 220,000 distinct CDR3 sequences, 15% to 20% of them seen just once. CDR1 and CDR2 from the germline V gene are MGHRA and YSYEKL. There are 15 residues in the CDR3. The trim removed 1 base at V and 2 bases at J, leaving 3 bases unmatched. This record comes from a study of CD8 T cells in ankylosing spondylitis. General study points: Reportedly, significant enrichment of disease-linked clones occurred in matched ankylosing spondylitis synovial fluid. In synovial fluid and blood from reactive arthritis, some motif variants were previously reported. Blood from ankylosing spondylitis patients appeared to carry a characteristic eight-variant TCR beta motif.

Sequencing was done on a sample of blood, either unsorted or a sorted T cell fraction (not recorded which). The J gene is TRBJ2-3, the V gene TRBV4-1; 7 nucleotides align to TRBD2. This clonotype was obtained from a male donor with ankylosing spondylitis. CDR3 protein: CASSQVAGDTDTQYF. DNA of the CDR3: TGCGCCAGCAGCCAAGTGGCGGGAGACACAGATACGCAGTATTTT.